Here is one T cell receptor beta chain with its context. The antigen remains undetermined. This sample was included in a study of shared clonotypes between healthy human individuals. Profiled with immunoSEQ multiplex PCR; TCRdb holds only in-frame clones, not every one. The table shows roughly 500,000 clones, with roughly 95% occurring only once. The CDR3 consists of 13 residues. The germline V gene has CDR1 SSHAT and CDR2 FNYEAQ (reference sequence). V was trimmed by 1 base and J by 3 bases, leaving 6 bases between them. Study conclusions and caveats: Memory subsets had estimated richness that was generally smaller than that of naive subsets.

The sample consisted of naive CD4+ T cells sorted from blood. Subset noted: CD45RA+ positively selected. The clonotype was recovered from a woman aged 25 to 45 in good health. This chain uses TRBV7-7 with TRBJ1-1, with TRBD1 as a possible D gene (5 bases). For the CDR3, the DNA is TGTGCCAGCAGCTTAGACAGGTACACTGAAGCTTTCTTT. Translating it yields CASSLDRYTEAFF.